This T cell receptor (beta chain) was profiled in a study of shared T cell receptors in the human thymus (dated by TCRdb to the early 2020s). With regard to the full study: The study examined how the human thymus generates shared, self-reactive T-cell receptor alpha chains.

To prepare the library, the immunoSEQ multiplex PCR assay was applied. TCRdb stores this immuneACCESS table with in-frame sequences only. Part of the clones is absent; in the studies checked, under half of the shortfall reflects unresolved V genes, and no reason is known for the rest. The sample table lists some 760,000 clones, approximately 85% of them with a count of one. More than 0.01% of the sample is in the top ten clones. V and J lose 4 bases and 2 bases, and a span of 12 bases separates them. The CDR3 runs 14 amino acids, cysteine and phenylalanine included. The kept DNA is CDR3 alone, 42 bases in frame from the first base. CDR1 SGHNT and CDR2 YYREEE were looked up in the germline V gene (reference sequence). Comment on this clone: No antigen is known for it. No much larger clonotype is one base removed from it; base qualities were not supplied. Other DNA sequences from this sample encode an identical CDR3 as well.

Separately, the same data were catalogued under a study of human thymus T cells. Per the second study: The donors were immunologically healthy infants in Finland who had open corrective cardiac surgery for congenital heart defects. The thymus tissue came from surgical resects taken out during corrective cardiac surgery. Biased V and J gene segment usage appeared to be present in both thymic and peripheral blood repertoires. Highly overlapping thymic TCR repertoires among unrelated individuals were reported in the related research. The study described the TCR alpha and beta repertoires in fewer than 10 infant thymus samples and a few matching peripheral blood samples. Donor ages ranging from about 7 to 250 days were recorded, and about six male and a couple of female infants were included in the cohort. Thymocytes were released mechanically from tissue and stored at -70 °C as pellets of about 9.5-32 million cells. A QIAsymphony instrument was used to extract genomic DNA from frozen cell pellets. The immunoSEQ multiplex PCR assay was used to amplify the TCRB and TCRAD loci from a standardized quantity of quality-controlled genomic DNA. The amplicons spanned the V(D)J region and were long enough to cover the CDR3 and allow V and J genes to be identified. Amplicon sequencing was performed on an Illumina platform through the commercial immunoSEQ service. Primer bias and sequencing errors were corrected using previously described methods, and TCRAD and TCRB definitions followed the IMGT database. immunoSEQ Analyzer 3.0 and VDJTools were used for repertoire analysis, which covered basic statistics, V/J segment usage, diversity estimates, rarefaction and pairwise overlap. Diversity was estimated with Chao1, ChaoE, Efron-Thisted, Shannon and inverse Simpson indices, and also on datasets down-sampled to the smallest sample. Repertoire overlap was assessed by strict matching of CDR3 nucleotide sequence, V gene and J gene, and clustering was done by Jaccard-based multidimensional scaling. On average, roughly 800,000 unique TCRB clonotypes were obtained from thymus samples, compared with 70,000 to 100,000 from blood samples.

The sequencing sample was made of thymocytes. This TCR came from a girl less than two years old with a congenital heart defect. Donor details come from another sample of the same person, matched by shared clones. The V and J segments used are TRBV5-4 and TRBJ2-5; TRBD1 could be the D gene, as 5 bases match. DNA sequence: TGTGCCAGCAGCCCCAGGGTAGGGCAAGAGACCCAGTACTTC. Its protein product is CASSPRVGQETQYF. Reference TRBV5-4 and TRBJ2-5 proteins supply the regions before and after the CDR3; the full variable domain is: ETGVTQSPTHLIKTRGQQVTLRCSSQSGHNTVSWYQQALGQGPQFIFQYYREEENGRGNFPPRFSGLQFPNYSSELNVNALELDDSALYLCASSPRVGQETQYFGPGTRLLVL.